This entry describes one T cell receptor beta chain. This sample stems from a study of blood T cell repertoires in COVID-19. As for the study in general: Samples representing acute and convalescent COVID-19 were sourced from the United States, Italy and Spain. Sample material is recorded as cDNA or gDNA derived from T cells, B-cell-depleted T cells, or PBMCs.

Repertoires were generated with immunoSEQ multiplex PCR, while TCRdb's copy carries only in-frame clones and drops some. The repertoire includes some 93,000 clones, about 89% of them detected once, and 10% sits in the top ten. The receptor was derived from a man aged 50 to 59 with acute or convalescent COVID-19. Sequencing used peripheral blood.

This CDR3 is CASGPTGLDSPLHF. CDR3 in DNA: TGTGCCAGCGGACCGACAGGGTTAGATTCACCCCTCCACTTT. The V and J genes are TRBV28 and TRBJ1-6, with TRBD1 matching over 7 bases. The junction had 9 bases not matched to a gene; V was cut back by 8 bases and J by 8 bases. The CDR3 has 14 residues. Looked up from germline, CDR1 is MDHEN and CDR2 is SYDVKM.